Listed below are T cell receptor beta chains from one sample, sequenced in a study of cytomegalovirus exposure and HLA in healthy donors. TCRdb's copy holds only in-frame clones and misses some; the assay was immunoSEQ multiplex PCR. The sample has tens of thousands of clones; about four fifths are singletons. The specimen sequenced was PBMCs. The origin of the receptors is a male donor in good health and CMV-seropositive. Each CDR3 is given with its conserved first and last residue. The order of the fields is D gene, J gene, clone size, V gene, CDR3 DNA, CDR3 protein. D genes are given only for firm matches. The size entry is marked missing in some rows and otherwise reads once, few, many or a size class.

NA	TRBJ2-4	NA	TRBV7-9	TGTGCCAGCAGCAGGTCGGGAAACATTCAGTACTTC	CASSRSGNIQYF
TRBD1	TRBJ1-1	NA	TRBV6-1	TGTGCCAGCAGTGACATAGAGACAGGGCTCGTCACTGAAGCTTTCTTT	CASSDIETGLVTEAFF
NA	TRBJ2-3	NA	TRBV7-2	TGTGCCAGCAGCTTCGGTGGCGGCGGTTGGGGAGCAGATACGCAGTATTTT	CASSFGGGGWGADTQYF
NA	TRBJ1-2	NA	TRBV28	TGTGCCAGCAAGGGGTCCCACTATGGCTACACCTTC	CASKGSHYGYTF
TRBD2	TRBJ2-3	NA	TRBV10-2	TGCGCCATTCTCGGGACTAGCGGGAGAGCTAGCACAGATACGCAGTATTTT	CAILGTSGRASTDTQYF
NA	TRBJ1-2	NA	TRBV29-1	TGCAGCGTTGTAGGCGGGATGCCTGGCTACACCTTC	CSVVGGMPGYTF
NA	TRBJ2-7	NA	TRBV19	TGTGCCAGTAGTATAGTCCGATCTCGAGGCTACGAGCAGTACTTC	CASSIVRSRGYEQYF
TRBD1	TRBJ1-2	NA	TRBV28	TGTGCCAGCAGTTTATCCGGACAGGGGGCCTATGGCTACACCTTC	CASSLSGQGAYGYTF
NA	TRBJ1-1	few	TRBV29-1	TGCAGCGGCCAACAGGGAACGGGGACTGAAGCTTTCTTT	CSGQQGTGTEAFF
TRBD1	TRBJ1-6	NA	TRBV7-6	TGTGCCAGCAGCTTAGGGACAGGGGCTTCACCCCTCCACTTT	CASSLGTGASPLHF
NA	TRBJ2-1	NA	TRBV19	TGTGCCAGTAGTATCGGGGACTGGGTTAGAAATGAGCAGTTCTTC	CASSIGDWVRNEQFF
NA	TRBJ2-1	NA	TRBV5-1	TGCGCCAGCAGCTTGGCCTGGGGCCTTGACAATGAGCAGTTCTTC	CASSLAWGLDNEQFF
TRBD1	TRBJ2-7	NA	TRBV4-1	TGCGCCAGCAGCCAGACGGCCGGACAGGGGCTATCCTACGAGCAGTACTTC	CASSQTAGQGLSYEQYF
TRBD2	TRBJ2-7	NA	TRBV6-1	TGTGCCAGCAGTGAAGTCCCAGCGGGACGCCTACGAGCAGCAGTGCAGTACTTC	CASSEVPAGRLRAAVQYF
TRBD1	TRBJ1-2	NA	TRBV6-5	TGTGCCAGCAGGGCCCAGGGGGCCTGGTATGGCTACACCTTC	CASRAQGAWYGYTF
TRBD2	TRBJ2-5	NA	TRBV19	TGTGCCAGTAGTATCGGTAGCGGGAGGGAGACCCAGTACTTC	CASSIGSGRETQYF
TRBD2	TRBJ2-1	few	TRBV28	TGTGCCAGCACACTAGCGCTTGAGCAGTTCTTC	CASTLALEQFF
TRBD1	TRBJ1-4	NA	TRBV7-2	TGTGCCAGCAGTTTCGTGGGCCGGGACAGGGGAGATGAAAAACTGTTTTTT	CASSFVGRDRGDEKLFF
TRBD1	TRBJ1-2	NA	TRBV11-2	TGTGCCAGCAAAGATTGGTCAGACAGGGGCGGTGGCTACACCTTC	CASKDWSDRGGGYTF
NA	TRBJ2-7	NA	TRBV6-5	TGTGCCAGCAGTCCTCCACAGGGGAGGGAGCAGTACTTC	CASSPPQGREQYF
NA	TRBJ1-2	NA	TRBV7-2	TGTGCCAGCAGCTTAGCGTCCGGGGGAGGGCTTAACTATGGCTACACCTTC	CASSLASGGGLNYGYTF
TRBD1	TRBJ1-3	NA	TRBV29-1	TGCAGCGTTGAGGGGGCGGACAGGGGATCTGGAAACACCATATATTTT	CSVEGADRGSGNTIYF
NA	TRBJ2-7	NA	TRBV7-9	TGTGCCAGCAGCTTCCGTCGGTACGAGCAGTACTTC	CASSFRRYEQYF
TRBD2	TRBJ2-7	NA	TRBV5-1	TGCGCCAGCAGCCCTGGGACTAGCGGCTACGAGCAGTACTTC	CASSPGTSGYEQYF
NA	TRBJ1-5	NA	TRBV27	TGTGCCAGCAGTTCCGCCGGGGACAACTATCAGCCCCAGCATTTT	CASSSAGDNYQPQHF
NA	TRBJ1-4	NA	TRBV28	TGTGCCAGCAGCACAATTTACAGGGTCGGAAAACTGTTTTTT	CASSTIYRVGKLFF
TRBD1	TRBJ2-7	NA	TRBV18	TGTGCCAGCTCTCACAGGGGCTCCTACGAGCAGTACTTC	CASSHRGSYEQYF
TRBD1	TRBJ1-1	few	TRBV29-1	TGCAGCGTGACCTCCTACAGGGGAACTGAAGCTTTCTTT	CSVTSYRGTEAFF
NA	TRBJ2-3	NA	TRBV10-3	TGTGCCATCAGTGGAAAGGAGGGGGCTGAGAGCACAGATACGCAGTATTTT	CAISGKEGAESTDTQYF
NA	TRBJ1-5	NA	TRBV30	TGTGCCTGGAGTGTACAGCCCCAAGATCCCCAGCATTTT	CAWSVQPQDPQHF
NA	TRBJ2-2	few	TRBV28	TGTGCCAGCAGTTTGAGGGAAAGGGAGAACACCGGGGAGCTGTTTTTT	CASSLRERENTGELFF
NA	TRBJ2-3	NA	TRBV9	TGTGCCAGCAGCGTAGGATGGTCCGCCGGGGATACGCAGTATTTT	CASSVGWSAGDTQYF
NA	TRBJ2-7	NA	TRBV29-1	TGCAGCGTTGGAGCCTTGAGCGGGTTACCTCCCCACGAGCAGTACTTC	CSVGALSGLPPHEQYF
TRBD1	TRBJ2-7	NA	TRBV27	TGTGCCAGCAGTTACAAAACGGGACAGGGGGCCGGCTACGAGCAGTACTTC	CASSYKTGQGAGYEQYF
NA	TRBJ2-5	NA	TRBV2	TGTGCCAGCAGTACACACGGGGTGATAGAGACCCAGTACTTC	CASSTHGVIETQYF
NA	TRBJ1-1	once	TRBV28	TGTGCCAGCAGTATACCCTCAGAGAACACTGAAGCTTTCTTT	CASSIPSENTEAFF
TRBD2	TRBJ2-3	NA	TRBV7-2	TGTGCCAGCAGCTTAGAGGGGAGGGCCCGAGCAGATACGCAGTATTTT	CASSLEGRARADTQYF
TRBD2	TRBJ2-1	NA	TRBV11-2	TGTGCCAGCAGCTCACTAGCGGGCGTCTACAATGAGCAGTTCTTC	CASSSLAGVYNEQFF
TRBD1	TRBJ2-7	few	TRBV6-6	TGTGCCAGCAGGCACAGGGGGCGCATCTACGAGCAGTACTTC	CASRHRGRIYEQYF
NA	TRBJ1-1	NA	TRBV5-1	TGCGCCAGCAGCTTGGCCCTAGGCCCCGATATGAACACTGAAGCTTTCTTT	CASSLALGPDMNTEAFF
NA	TRBJ1-1	NA	TRBV9	TGTGCCAGCAGCTACATGGGGGAGGCCACTGAAGCTTTCTTT	CASSYMGEATEAFF
NA	TRBJ1-1	NA	TRBV30	TGTGCCTGGAGTGTTCAACCGGCGGGGGTCACTGAAGCTTTCTTT	CAWSVQPAGVTEAFF
TRBD1	TRBJ2-7	NA	TRBV6-1	TGTGCCAGCCGTTCTACGGGACAGAGAATCTACGAGCAGTACTTC	CASRSTGQRIYEQYF
TRBD2	TRBJ2-7	NA	TRBV7-2	TGTGCCAGCAGCTTTTCGGGGGAGGGCCCCTACGAGCAGTACTTC	CASSFSGEGPYEQYF
NA	TRBJ1-5	NA	TRBV5-6	TGTGCCAGCAGCTTGGGCGACTATCAGCCCCAGCATTTT	CASSLGDYQPQHF
NA	TRBJ2-1	NA	TRBV5-4	TGTGCCAGCAGCGTTTCGGGGTACGGGAAAGGGCAGTTCTTC	CASSVSGYGKGQFF
NA	TRBJ2-7	few	TRBV2	TGTGCCAGCCGCGGGTTAAGGGGGGAGCAGTACTTC	CASRGLRGEQYF
TRBD1	TRBJ2-1	NA	TRBV30	TGTGCCTGGACGACAGGGGGATGGGATGAGCAGTTCTTC	CAWTTGGWDEQFF